Shown below are 9 T cell receptor beta chains from a single sample sequenced in a study of blood T cell repertoires in COVID-19. Method: immunoSEQ multiplex PCR; TCRdb's copy keeps in-frame clones and lacks some. The sample carries a few hundred thousand clones, 70% to 90% recorded once. Specimen: peripheral blood. The receptors derive from a woman in her 70s with active or convalescent COVID-19.

V gene TRBV19 combines with J gene TRBJ1-5; D gene unclear. Germline V gene sequence: CDR1 LNHDA, CDR2 SQIVND (reference sequence). V lost 3 bases to trimming and J lost 4 bases, with 10 bases between them. The CDR3 is made up of 14 amino acids. The CDR3 nucleotides are TGTGCCAGTAGTATCCCCCCCCCTAATCAGCCCCAGCATTTT. This encodes CASSIPPPNQPQHF.

The chain carries TRBV6-1 and TRBJ1-5; D is ambiguous. CDR3 length equals 14 residues. V lost 1 base, J lost 3 bases, and 7 bases lay in between. Germline V CDR1 and CDR2: MNHNS, SASEGT. This chain's CDR3 is CASSEGSVNQPQHF. CDR3 in DNA: TGTGCCAGCAGTGAAGGTAGCGTCAATCAGCCCCAGCATTTT.

The chain carries TRBV2 and TRBJ1-5; no clear D. The germline CDR1 and CDR2 sequences are SNHLY and FYNNEI. The CDR3 is 12 amino acids. The V gene lost 6 bases and the J gene lost 6 bases, with 9 bases spanning the gap. The CDR3 nucleotides read TGTGCCAGCAGGATATTGGCTCAGCCCCAGCATTTT. This gives the protein CASRILAQPQHF.

The chain couples TRBV7-9 to TRBJ2-7; D unclear. The V end was cut by 1 base, the J end by 6 bases, with 7 bases between. CDR3 length equals 12 residues. The germline V gene encodes CDR1 SEHNR and CDR2 FQNEAQ (reference sequence). In nucleotides, the CDR3 is TGTGCCAGCAGCTTAGTTCCTTCCGAGCAGTACTTC. It is translated as CASSLVPSEQYF.

This chain joins TRBV18 and TRBJ2-3; TRBD2 agrees at 8 bases. Germline V lookup: CDR1 KGHSH, CDR2 LQKENI. V gave up 5 bases and J gave up 1 base; unmatched junction bases: 2. This CDR3 comprises 14 residues. The CDR3 sequence is CASSISGGTDTQYF. The DNA of the CDR3 is TGTGCCAGCTCAATTAGCGGGGGCACAGATACGCAGTATTTT.

This clone was observed a single time. The gene calls are TRBV5-1 and TRBJ1-1; no definite D call. The germline V gene has CDR1 SGHRS and CDR2 YFSETQ. This CDR3 has 15 amino acids. The V end was cut by 4 bases, the J end by 0 bases, with 13 bases between. The CDR3 coding sequence is TGCGCCAGCAGCCTCGACGGGGTTATGAACACTGAAGCTTTCTTT. Residues: CASSLDGVMNTEAFF. Using reference TRBV5-1 and TRBJ1-1 for the parts outside the CDR3, the full variable domain is KAGVTQTPRYLIKTRGQQVTLSCSPISGHRSVSWYQQTPGQGLQFLFEYFSETQRNKGNFPGRFSGRQFSNSRSEMNVSTLELGDSALYLCASSLDGVMNTEAFFGQGTRLTVV.

The rearrangement links TRBV7-9 to TRBJ2-2; 9 bases are shared with TRBD1. CDR1 SEHNR and CDR2 FQNEAQ come from the germline V gene (reference sequence). Trimming cost V 5 bases and J 8 bases; bases outside gene matches: 9. The CDR3 sequence is 15 residues long. The CDR3 DNA reads as TGTGCCAGCAGCCCCCCGGACAGGGGAATAGGGGAGCTGTTTTTT. As protein: CASSPPDRGIGELFF.

The V gene is TRBV4-1, the J gene TRBJ2-5; tentative D call: TRBD1 (6 bases). The CDR3 runs 15 residues. With 1 base removed from V and 5 bases from J, the gap between germline ends came to 14 bases. The germline gives CDR1 MGHRA, CDR2 YSYEKL. CDR3 amino acids: CASSQVTGIVETQYF. The CDR3 nucleotides read TGCGCCAGCAGCCAAGTCACAGGGATAGTGGAGACCCAGTACTTC.

The J gene is TRBJ1-2, the V gene TRBV5-1, with D possibly matching TRBD1 (5 bases). Germline CDR1 and CDR2: SGHRS and YFSETQ. The V end was cut by 10 bases, the J end by 3 bases, with 16 bases between. CDR3 length: 13 amino acids. Here the CDR3 DNA reads TGCGCCGTTGAAGGGGAGGAGGACTATGGCTACACCTTC. Its translation is CAVEGEEDYGYTF.